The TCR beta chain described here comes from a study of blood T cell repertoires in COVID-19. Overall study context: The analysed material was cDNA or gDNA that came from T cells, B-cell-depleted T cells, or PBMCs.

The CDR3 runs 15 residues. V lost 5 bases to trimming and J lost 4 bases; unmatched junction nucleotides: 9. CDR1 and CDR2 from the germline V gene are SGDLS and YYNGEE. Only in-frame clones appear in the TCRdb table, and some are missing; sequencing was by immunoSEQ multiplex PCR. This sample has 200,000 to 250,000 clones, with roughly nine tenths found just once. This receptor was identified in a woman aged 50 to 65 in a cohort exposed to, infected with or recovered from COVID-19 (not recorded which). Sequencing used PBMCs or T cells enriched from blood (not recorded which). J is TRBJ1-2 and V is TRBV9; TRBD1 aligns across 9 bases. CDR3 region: CASSVTGGAPYGYTF. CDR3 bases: TGTGCCAGCAGTGTTACAGGGGGCGCTCCCTATGGCTACACCTTC.